The 25 T cell receptor beta chains below all came from one sample that was sequenced in a study of blood T cell repertoires in COVID-19. Some clones are missing from TCRdb's copy, which holds only in-frame ones; the method was immunoSEQ multiplex PCR. The table lists roughly 300,000 clones, around 86% of them singletons. Material: peripheral blood. These receptors were collected from a woman between 45 and 65 years old with acute or convalescent COVID-19.

J is TRBJ2-1 and V is TRBV5-6; D gene unclear. The germline V and J ends were trimmed by 2 bases and 5 bases, with 14 bases remaining between them. The CDR3 totals 15 residues. The germline V gene encodes CDR1 SGHDT and CDR2 YYEEEE. CDR3 amino acids: CASSLVRSSNNEQFF. The CDR3 nucleotides read TGTGCCAGCAGCTTAGTGCGGTCGAGCAACAATGAGCAGTTCTTC.

This rearrangement joins TRBV5-1 to TRBJ1-1, with D maybe TRBD1 (6 bases). Trimming took off 0 bases at V and 0 bases at J, with 9 bases between the two ends. Germline loops: CDR1 SGHRS, CDR2 YFSETQ. This CDR3 is 15 amino acids long. CDR3 protein: CASSLEWGLNTEAFF. As DNA, the CDR3 is TGCGCCAGCAGCTTGGAGTGGGGGCTGAACACTGAAGCTTTCTTT.

The chain uses TRBV6-6 and TRBJ2-7, with 8 bases that match TRBD2. The CDR3 covers 16 residues. V lost 2 bases to trimming and J lost 5 bases; unmatched junction nucleotides: 11. Looked up from germline, CDR1 is MNHNY and CDR2 is SVGAGI (reference sequence). In DNA, the CDR3 is TGTGCCAGCAGTTACCAAAGCGGGAGAGGGGAGGACGAGCAGTACTTC. Translation gives CASSYQSGRGEDEQYF.

The chain carries TRBV19 and TRBJ1-2, with D tentatively TRBD1 (5 bases). Trimming took 5 bases from V and 4 from J, leaving 17 bases between them. The CDR3 runs to 15 residues. Per germline, CDR1 LNHDA and CDR2 SQIVND (reference sequence). This CDR3 is CASSRDFQSAYGYTF. DNA for the CDR3: TGTGCCAGTAGTCGGGACTTCCAATCCGCCTATGGCTACACCTTC. Using reference TRBV19 and TRBJ1-2 for the parts outside the CDR3, the full variable domain is DGGITQSPKYLFRKEGQNVTLSCEQNLNHDAMYWYRQDPGQGLRLIYYSQIVNDFQKGDIAEGYSVSREKKESFPLTVTSAQKNPTAFYLCASSRDFQSAYGYTFGSGTRLTVV.

The V gene is TRBV15, the J gene TRBJ1-2; D perhaps matches TRBD1 (5 bases). Germline V gene data show CDR1 as LNHNV and CDR2 as YYDKDF (reference sequence). V dropped 5 bases and J dropped 5 bases, with 9 bases sitting between them. This CDR3 has 12 residues. The CDR3 DNA follows: TGTGCCACCAGCTACAGGCCTTATGGCTACACCTTC. Protein: CATSYRPYGYTF.

This chain connects TRBV5-1 to TRBJ2-5; D might be TRBD1 (5 bases). The V gene's germline CDR1 is SGHRS and CDR2 YFSETQ. The germline V and J ends were trimmed by 4 bases and 5 bases, with 15 bases remaining between them. The CDR3 runs 14 residues. The CDR3 sequence is CASSPDSDRETQYF. CDR3 bases: TGCGCCAGCAGCCCAGACAGCGATCGGGAGACCCAGTACTTC.

The rearrangement uses TRBV3-1 (or the pseudogene TRBV3-2) and TRBJ1-6; D remains unclear. The CDR3 is 14 amino acids. The germline V and J ends were trimmed by 3 bases and 8 bases, with 11 bases remaining between them. The germline V gene encodes CDR1 LGHDT and CDR2 YNNKEL (reference sequence). DNA of the CDR3: TGTGCCAGCAGCCACACCCTGGCGGATTCACCCCTCCACTTT. Its translation is CASSHTLADSPLHF.

V is TRBV4-1 and J is TRBJ2-3; D ambiguous. Trimming pared 1 base from V and 0 bases from J, leaving 8 bases between. The CDR3 is 15 residues long. The germline CDR1 and CDR2 sequences are MGHRA and YSYEKL. The CDR3 DNA is TGCGCCAGCAGCCAAGTGACGACTAGCACAGATACGCAGTATTTT. Its protein is CASSQVTTSTDTQYF.

This chain uses TRBV9 with TRBJ2-1, with TRBD2 matching over 16 bases. CDR3 size: 20 residues. The trim removed 1 base at V and 7 bases at J, leaving 14 bases unmatched. Germline V CDR1 and CDR2: SGDLS, YYNGEE. The CDR3 DNA follows: TGTGCCAGCAGCGTACGGGGACTAGCGGGAGGGCAAGTGAGTATGAATGAGCAGTTCTTC. Translation gives CASSVRGLAGGQVSMNEQFF.

In its sample, this clone was seen once. The genes are TRBV2 and TRBJ1-3, with D possibly TRBD1 on 5 matching bases. CDR3 length: 17 amino acids. The V gene lost 6 bases and the J gene lost 2 bases, with 20 bases spanning the gap. From germline, CDR1 is SNHLY and CDR2 FYNNEI. CDR3 in DNA: TGTGCCAGCAGCGGGCTGCGGAAGGGGTTCACTGGAAACACCATATATTTT. This codes for CASSGLRKGFTGNTIYF.

The V call is TRBV28, the J call TRBJ2-7, with 7 positions matching TRBD2. With V trimmed by 5 bases and J by 2 bases, 9 bases remained unmatched. The CDR3 runs 15 residues. The germline V gene encodes CDR1 MDHEN and CDR2 SYDVKM. The CDR3 region is CASSPPLAATYEQYF. CDR3 DNA: TGTGCCAGCAGTCCCCCGCTAGCGGCAACCTACGAGCAGTACTTC.

The V and J genes are TRBV4-2 and TRBJ2-7, with 10 bases aligning to TRBD2. V lost 5 bases and J lost 3; bases outside the gene matches: 4. There are 14 residues in the CDR3. In germline, CDR1 is LGHNA, CDR2 YNFKEQ. DNA for the CDR3: TGTGCCAGCAGCTCTGGACTAGCGGACTACGAGCAGTACTTC. Translated, it gives CASSSGLADYEQYF.

The CDR3: CASSLGGLAKQYF. DNA for the CDR3: TGTGCCAGCAGCTTGGGGGGACTGGCAAAGCAGTACTTC. V usage is TRBV5-5 and J usage is TRBJ2-7; D might be TRBD2 (6 bases). CDR1 is SGHKS, CDR2 YYEKEE, per germline (reference sequence). V lost 0 bases to trimming and J lost 8 bases, with 12 bases between them. The CDR3 extends over 13 amino acids.

The chain links TRBV28 to TRBJ2-7; 14 bases line up with TRBD2. Germline V CDR1 and CDR2: MDHEN, SYDVKM. This CDR3 region has 16 residues. Trimming cost V 3 bases and J 4 bases; bases outside gene matches: 5. The chain's CDR3 is CASSFRLAGGKYEQYF. The DNA of the CDR3 is TGTGCCAGCAGTTTCCGACTAGCGGGAGGGAAGTACGAGCAGTACTTC.

V usage is TRBV5-4 and J usage is TRBJ1-4, with D unresolved. The V end was cut by 4 bases, the J end by 3 bases, with 13 bases between. The CDR3 totals 15 residues. Germline assignment: CDR1 SGHNT and CDR2 YYREEE (reference sequence). CDR3 protein: CASSLGGGSNEKLFF. In DNA form, the CDR3 reads TGTGCCAGCAGCCTGGGAGGAGGGTCTAATGAAAAACTGTTTTTT. The whole variable domain, remainder taken from reference TRBV5-4 and TRBJ1-4, is ETGVTQSPTHLIKTRGQQVTLRCSSQSGHNTVSWYQQALGQGPQFIFQYYREEENGRGNFPPRFSGLQFPNYSSELNVNALELDDSALYLCASSLGGGSNEKLFFGSGTQLSVL.

The chain recombines TRBV28 with TRBJ2-7, with D possibly TRBD1 on 6 matching bases. Germline values: CDR1 MDHEN, CDR2 SYDVKM. The CDR3 sequence is 14 residues long. The V end lost 5 bases, the J end lost 0 bases, and 11 bases lay between the germline ends. The CDR3 region is CASSERTDSYEQYF. The CDR3 DNA reads TGTGCCAGCAGTGAGCGGACAGACTCCTACGAGCAGTACTTC. The full variable domain, rest sourced from reference TRBV28 and TRBJ2-7, is DVKVTQSSRYLVKRTGEKVFLECVQDMDHENMFWYRQDPGLGLRLIYFSYDVKMKEKGDIPEGYSVSREKKERFSLILESASTNQTSMYLCASSERTDSYEQYFGPGTRLTVT.

The gene calls are TRBV9 and TRBJ1-1; 8 nucleotides align to TRBD1. The V segment lost 0 bases and the J segment 11 bases; nucleotides outside the gene matches: 6. Germline loops: CDR1 SGDLS, CDR2 YYNGEE. The CDR3 length is 13 residues. CDR3 DNA sequence: TGTGCCAGCAGCGTAGCTTTGGACAGGGAGGCTTTCTTT. The encoded protein is CASSVALDREAFF.

This chain joins TRBV10-3 and TRBJ1-1; 9 bases map to TRBD1. The germline V gene has CDR1 ENHRY and CDR2 SYGVKD. The ends lost 4 bases at V and 6 bases at J; junction bases unmatched: 9. The CDR3 totals 15 residues. CDR3 protein: CAISGPDRGRAEAFF. CDR3 coding DNA: TGTGCCATCAGTGGGCCAGACAGGGGGAGGGCTGAAGCTTTCTTT.

The sample holds a few counts of this clone. J is TRBJ2-7 and V is TRBV5-4; maybe TRBD1 (6 bases). The CDR3 runs 15 residues. V lost 4 bases, J lost 1 base, and 15 bases lay in between. The germline V gene encodes CDR1 SGHNT and CDR2 YYREEE (reference sequence). In DNA form, the CDR3 reads TGTGCCAGCAGCCACGACAGGAGATCATCCTACGAGCAGTACTTC. This sequence encodes CASSHDRRSSYEQYF. Full variable domain (remainder filled in from reference TRBV5-4 and TRBJ2-7): ETGVTQSPTHLIKTRGQQVTLRCSSQSGHNTVSWYQQALGQGPQFIFQYYREEENGRGNFPPRFSGLQFPNYSSELNVNALELDDSALYLCASSHDRRSSYEQYFGPGTRLTVT.

The rearrangement links TRBV4-1 to TRBJ2-7; D remains unclear. The germline V gene encodes CDR1 MGHRA and CDR2 YSYEKL. The CDR3 length is 15 residues. V lost 4 bases, J lost 0 bases, and 13 bases lay in between. CDR3 in DNA: TGCGCCAGCAGCCGTATAGGAGACCTCTCCTACGAGCAGTACTTC. It encodes CASSRIGDLSYEQYF.

The chain uses TRBV9 and TRBJ2-2; D is perhaps TRBD1 (6 bases). The CDR3 spans 15 residues. Deletions cut 3 bases from V and 5 bases from J, with 14 bases between. Germline V gene lookup returns CDR1 SGDLS and CDR2 YYNGEE. The CDR3: CASSGEQGWTGELFF. The CDR3 nucleotides read TGTGCCAGCAGCGGCGAACAGGGTTGGACCGGGGAGCTGTTTTTT.

The chain recombines TRBV4-1 with TRBJ2-3; unclear D gene. Between the trimmed V and J ends, which lost 3 bases and 6 bases, there was a span of 10 bases. The length of the CDR3 is 13 residues. Germline V gives CDR1 MGHRA, CDR2 YSYEKL. The CDR3 region is CASSHGVIDTQYF. In nucleotides, the CDR3 is TGCGCCAGCAGCCATGGAGTGATTGATACGCAGTATTTT.

This chain joins TRBV7-2 and TRBJ2-5; D is ambiguous. CDR1 and CDR2 from the germline V gene are SGHTA and FQGNSA. The CDR3 loop spans 14 amino acids. The V and J ends lost 5 bases and 3 bases respectively, with 13 bases between them. The CDR3 nucleotides read TGTGCCAGCAGCAACGGGTGGCTGAAAGAGACCCAGTACTTC. It translates to CASSNGWLKETQYF.

The rearrangement joins TRBV7-9 to TRBJ2-5; 10 bases match TRBD1. Unmatched junction bases numbered 11, after V lost 5 bases and J lost 5 bases. Per the germline V gene, CDR1 is SEHNR and CDR2 is FQNEAQ (reference sequence). The CDR3 sequence is 16 residues long. CDR3 nucleotides: TGTGCCAGCAGCGAATGGGGACAGGGGCGGCTGGAGACCCAGTACTTC. Translated, it gives CASSEWGQGRLETQYF.

The CDR3 sequence: CASSESRTDPRYEQYF. As DNA, the CDR3 is TGTGCCAGCAGTGAATCTCGGACAGACCCACGCTACGAGCAGTACTTC. The chain couples TRBV6-1 to TRBJ2-7, with D possibly being TRBD1 (6 bases). This CDR3 region has 16 residues. Between the trimmed V and J ends, which lost 2 bases and 3 bases, there was a span of 17 bases. The germline CDR1 and CDR2 sequences are MNHNS and SASEGT.